This is a list of T cell receptor beta chains from one sample in a study of blood T cell repertoires in COVID-19. Profiled with immunoSEQ multiplex PCR; TCRdb holds only in-frame clones, not every one. The data hold 100,000 to 150,000 clones, with around 89% observed a single time. Sequencing was carried out using peripheral blood. These receptors were collected from a human donor in a cohort sampled during active COVID-19. Both conserved end residues are trimmed from each CDR3.

TRBV6-5	TRBJ1-1	ASTYGIRGDTEAF
TRBV5-1	TRBJ2-5	ASTRQGSETQY
TRBV11-3	TRBJ2-3	ASSFGRGGGEGAPDTQY
TRBV6-7	TRBJ2-6	ASSYRCAGANVLT
TRBV9	TRBJ1-2	ASSVGGGGVDGYT
TRBV11-3	TRBJ1-1	ASSLGGGANTEAF
TRBV5-4	TRBJ2-5	ASSLEQSGPQY
TRBV5-1	TRBJ2-2	ASSLEAGGNTGELF
TRBV12-3/TRBV12-4	TRBJ2-1	ASSQGQGGAF
TRBV6-1	TRBJ2-5	ASSELAGGPQETQY
TRBV7-9	TRBJ2-6	ASSFGGLGVGTGANVLT
TRBV2	TRBJ2-2	ASSESANTGELF
TRBV29-1	TRBJ1-2	SVPVLSYGYT
TRBV7-2	TRBJ1-1	ASRRDRLNTEAF
TRBV7-9	TRBJ2-1	ASSFSSGVLDEQF
TRBV11-2	TRBJ1-6	ASSSRQGASNSPLH
TRBV4-1	TRBJ2-3	ASSQESGRKSTDTQY
TRBV19	TRBJ1-5	ASSIDTDWDSNQPQH
TRBV18	TRBJ2-7	ASSPRMGGEQY
TRBV6-5	TRBJ1-5	ASSPDRGANQPQH
TRBV3-1/TRBV3-2	TRBJ2-3	ASSQDRGLDTQY
TRBV10-1	TRBJ2-1	ASSEKGNLNQF
TRBV3-1/TRBV3-2	TRBJ1-2	ASSQGTTENYGYT
TRBV19	TRBJ2-6	ASSLNRGHGANVLT
TRBV6-5	TRBJ1-1	ASRRDRSAF